This entry is about one TCR beta chain. Which antigen it targets is not known. Base qualities are missing; no much larger clone stands one base away. These data are taken from a study of T-cell memory formation after mild COVID-19 (dated by TCRdb to 2020 to 2023). Broadly, across the study: Most TCR sequence clusters were specific to one of the two donors. The cohort comprised two young, previously healthy adult volunteers, one female and one male. T-cell clones expanding and contracting after mild COVID-19 in a couple of donors were tracked by longitudinal TCRalpha and TCRbeta repertoire sequencing.

Ficoll-Paque density gradient centrifugation was used to isolate PBMCs. Sequencing instrument: Illumina NovaSeq 6000. cDNA libraries for TCRalpha and TCRbeta were prepared by 5'RACE using constant-segment primers, with sample barcodes and unique molecular identifiers added. RNA was extracted from every sample with Trizol reagent. The libraries were amplified in two PCR steps, and the second step added a second sample barcode and Illumina TruSeq adapters. Sequencing of the libraries was done on an Illumina NovaSeq, producing 2 x 150 bp paired-end reads. The study's own analysis went as follows. Demultiplexing of reads and collapsing into UMI-guided consensus sequences were performed with migec v1.2.7. Using mixcr v2.1.11, UMI consensuses were aligned to TRA and TRB V and J templates and then assembled into clonotypes. Clonotypes were classified as expanded or contracted when called significant by both edgeR and NoisET, with noise models trained on biological replicates. For edgeR calls, a false discovery rate-adjusted p below 0.01 and a log2 fold-change threshold of 1 were applied. As an exploratory analysis of dynamics, max-normalized trajectories of the 1000 most abundant clonotypes were examined by PCA with hierarchical clustering. Separately sequenced CD4+ and CD8+ repertoires were used to assign a CD4 or CD8 phenotype to each responding clone. TCRdb trimmed public reads at Q25 via fastp, called clones via MiXCR and kept in-frame beta chains. Each entry merges the rows of one CDR3 protein and shows their most common DNA and genes. TCRdb's processing, not the authors' own work, is the source of the V and J calls. This sample lists about 560,000 distinct CDR3 sequences; roughly 17% were detected once. The leading ten clones occupy less than 10% of the sample.

Study-level results and caveats: Whether the second-wave clones peaking on day 37 were SARS-CoV-2 specific was not confirmed. The study covered only a couple of mild cases, and larger cohorts including severe cases with pre-infection samples were considered necessary. Some responding clones were detected in pre-infection memory, which suggested that pre-existing cross-reactive memory T cells had joined the SARS-CoV-2 response. Contracting CD4+ clones were found mainly in CM and EM memory subsets, while CD8+ clones were enriched in EMRA. From day 15 to 85, contracting clones showed balanced CD4/CD8 phenotypes, whereas a second wave of clones that expanded from day 15 to 37 leaned towards CD4+.

The V and J ends are trimmed by 5 bases and 7 bases, leaving 11 bases between them. CDR1 and CDR2 were assigned from the germline V gene (reference sequence) as PRHDT and FYEKMQ. Measured from the cysteine to the phenylalanine, the CDR3 is 13 residues long. The only DNA kept is the CDR3, 39 bases in frame from the first base. This receptor was obtained from an adult woman who had mild COVID-19 (a few samples of this study predate the infection). The sample titles of this study are shuffled in the database, so cell type and time point are left out; the donor was told from shared clones. The chain employs TRBV13 and TRBJ1-4; the D gene is possibly TRBD1, with 6 bases matching. Sequencing input: PBMCs or a T cell subset sorted from them (not recorded which). The DNA sequence follows: TGTGCCAGCAGCCCTACCAGGGGTGAAAAACTGTTTTTT. It codes for CASSPTRGEKLFF. The full variable domain, with segments outside the CDR3 supplied by the reference TRBV13 and TRBJ1-4 proteins, appears as AAGVIQSPRHLIKEKRETATLKCYPIPRHDTVYWYQQGPGQDPQFLISFYEKMQSDKGSIPDRFSAQQFSDYHSELNMSSLELGDSALYFCASSPTRGEKLFFGSGTQLSVL.